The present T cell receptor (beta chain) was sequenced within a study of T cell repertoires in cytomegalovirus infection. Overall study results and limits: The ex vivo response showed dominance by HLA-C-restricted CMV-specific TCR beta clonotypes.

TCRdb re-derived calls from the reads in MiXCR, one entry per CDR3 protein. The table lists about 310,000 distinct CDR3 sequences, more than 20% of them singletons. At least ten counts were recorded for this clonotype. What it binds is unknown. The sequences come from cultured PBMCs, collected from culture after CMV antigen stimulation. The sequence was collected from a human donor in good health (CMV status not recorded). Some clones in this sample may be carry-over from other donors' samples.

The CDR3 loop is CASSQGGGGSGTLTQYF. In nucleotides, the CDR3 is TGCGCCAGCAGCCAAGGGGGGGGAGGGAGTGGGACCCTTACGCAGTATTTT. The chain combines TRBV4-1 with TRBJ2-3, with TRBD2 matching 7 bases. Unmatched junction bases numbered 15, after V lost 1 base and J lost 8 bases. Germline assignment: CDR1 MGHRA and CDR2 YSYEKL. This CDR3 has 17 residues.